This TCR beta chain was recorded in a study of cytomegalovirus exposure and HLA in healthy donors. The PCR had 60 Vbeta and 13 Jbeta primers. Sequencing used immunoSEQ multiplex PCR; TCRdb keeps in-frame clones, though not all of them. This sample carries 210,000 or so clones, approximately 79% of them seen once, and the ten largest clones take 0.22%. The CDR3 sequence is 15 residues long. The ends were cut back, 0 bases at V and 2 bases at J, with 9 bases in the middle. CDR1 is MGHRA and CDR2 is YSYEKL in the germline V gene. V gene TRBV4-1 combines with J gene TRBJ2-3, with D hard to call. The receptor was isolated from a girl aged 2 to 10 in good health and CMV-seronegative. Sample: PBMCs. The CDR3 reads CASSQDGRFTDTQYF. CDR3 DNA: TGCGCCAGCAGCCAAGATGGCAGATTCACAGATACGCAGTATTTT.